The 32 T cell receptor beta chains given below trace back to one sample, sequenced in a study of blood T cell repertoires in COVID-19. TCRdb's table, derived via immunoSEQ multiplex PCR, lists solely in-frame clones and lacks some. The top ten clones hold 9.5% to 13% of a sample with some 150,000 clones, 75% to 85% of them seen once. The sample was peripheral blood. The receptors were gathered from a woman between 55 and 75 years old with COVID-19, enrolled during active disease.

The chain is built from TRBV7-2 and TRBJ1-4; tentatively, D is TRBD1 (6 bases). The V gene's germline CDR1 is SGHTA and CDR2 FQGNSA. CDR3 size: 13 residues. V was shortened by 6 bases and J by 5 bases, with 10 bases between the two germline ends. The CDR3 loop reads CASRGRGNEKLFF. In nucleotides, the CDR3 is TGTGCCAGCAGGGGTAGGGGGAATGAAAAACTGTTTTTT.

The chain joins TRBV7-8 to TRBJ1-1; D unclear. Trimming removed 4 bases from V and 4 bases from J, with 4 bases in between. Per the germline V gene, CDR1 is SGHVS and CDR2 is FQNEAQ. This CDR3 spans 11 amino acids. CDR3 residues: CASSYGTEAFF. The CDR3 bases are TGTGCCAGCAGCTACGGCACTGAAGCTTTCTTT.

The gene calls are TRBV9 and TRBJ1-1, with 7 bases fitting TRBD1. The V gene end was trimmed by 0 bases and the J gene end by 5 bases; junction bases not matched to a gene: 7. The CDR3 has 15 amino acids. Germline-derived CDR1 and CDR2 are SGDLS and YYNGEE. CDR3 DNA sequence: TGTGCCAGCAGCGTAGGGGAGACAGGGTTGACTGAAGCTTTCTTT. Its protein is CASSVGETGLTEAFF.

The rearrangement links TRBV30 to TRBJ1-4; perhaps TRBD1 as D (6 bases). Deletions cut 0 bases from V and 8 bases from J, with 16 bases between. The CDR3 runs to 15 residues. Germline V gene sequence: CDR1 GTSNPN, CDR2 SVGIG (reference sequence). The CDR3 sequence is CAWSVTGLLGEKLFF. CDR3 nucleotide sequence: TGTGCCTGGAGTGTGACAGGTCTTTTGGGCGAAAAACTGTTTTTT.

The chain links TRBV9 to TRBJ1-1; possibly TRBD1 for D (5 bases). V was trimmed by 0 bases and J by 5 bases, leaving 14 bases between them. Germline CDR1 SGDLS, CDR2 YYNGEE. This CDR3 is built from 15 residues. CDR3 loop: CASSVEEGWGTEAFF. In nucleotides, the CDR3 is TGTGCCAGCAGCGTAGAGGAGGGCTGGGGGACTGAAGCTTTCTTT.

This chain links TRBV3-1 (or the pseudogene TRBV3-2) with TRBJ1-1; D call uncertain. With 0 bases removed from V and 0 bases from J, the gap between germline ends came to 11 bases. This CDR3 has 16 amino acids. The V gene's germline CDR1 is LGHDT and CDR2 YNNKEL (reference sequence). The chain's CDR3 is CASSQDLEFMNTEAFF. DNA for the CDR3: TGTGCCAGCAGCCAAGATTTGGAGTTCATGAACACTGAAGCTTTCTTT.

V gene TRBV18 combines with J gene TRBJ2-1; 11 nucleotides match TRBD2. CDR3 length: 13 residues. Germline V CDR1 and CDR2: KGHSH, LQKENI. J gave up 14 bases and V 3 bases, and 6 bases lay outside the gene matches. The CDR3 DNA reads TGTGCCAGCTCACCTATAGCGGGGGGGCCTAAGTTCTTC. Its translation: CASSPIAGGPKFF.

This chain uses TRBV6-4 with TRBJ2-7, with TRBD1 matching 7 bases. The V and J ends lost 7 bases and 2 bases, in that order; junction bases with no gene match: 8. The CDR3 loop spans 14 amino acids. In germline, CDR1 is MRHNA, CDR2 SNTAGT. The CDR3 is CASNGQVEAYEQYF. CDR3 bases: TGTGCCAGCAACGGACAGGTCGAAGCCTACGAGCAGTACTTC.

For this clone: The junction differs from germline at one of its ends, possibly a read error. This chain uses TRBV5-1 with TRBJ2-1, with 13 bases identical to TRBD2. This CDR3 has 16 residues. In germline, CDR1 is SGHRS, CDR2 YFSETQ. CDR3 nucleotide sequence: TGCGCCAGCAGTCAACAGGCGTCGGGACTAGCGGGACTTGTGATCTTC. The encoded protein is CASSQQASGLAGLVIF. The whole variable domain, filled in from reference TRBV5-1 and TRBJ2-1, reads KAGVTQTPRYLIKTRGQQVTLSCSPISGHRSVSWYQQTPGQGLQFLFEYFSETQRNKGNFPGRFSGRQFSNSRSEMNVSTLELGDSALYLCASSQQASGLAGLVIFGPGTRLTVL.

The rearrangement joins TRBV7-9 to TRBJ2-7; the match to TRBD1 covers 8 bases. This CDR3 spans 17 amino acids. The ends lost 5 bases at V and 2 bases at J; junction bases unmatched: 14. Germline CDR1 and CDR2: SEHNR and FQNEAQ (reference sequence). The CDR3 region has the DNA TGTGCCAGCAGCCATCCCCCCGGGACAGGCACTACCTACGAGCAGTACTTC. It encodes CASSHPPGTGTTYEQYF.

CDR3 amino acids: CASRWDRGEKLFF. CDR3 coding DNA: TGCGCCAGCAGATGGGACAGGGGGGAAAAACTGTTTTTT. The chain has TRBV5-1 and TRBJ1-4, with TRBD1 matching 11 bases. Losses at the gene ends were 5 bases for V and 8 bases for J; bases not matched to a gene: 2. From germline, CDR1 is SGHRS and CDR2 YFSETQ. The CDR3 is 13 residues long.

To note about this clone: The sample carries other DNA sequences with the same CDR3. The rearrangement links TRBV19 to TRBJ1-5; D gene uncertain. There are 12 residues in the CDR3. V lost 3 bases, J lost 5 bases, and 5 bases lay in between. In germline, CDR1 is LNHDA, CDR2 SQIVND (reference sequence). The CDR3 DNA is TGTGCCAGTAGTATCGGGGATCAGCCCCAGCATTTT. Protein sequence: CASSIGDQPQHF.

J is TRBJ2-5 and V is TRBV6-2 or TRBV6-3; 8 bases align to TRBD1. CDR1 and CDR2 from the germline V gene are MNHEY and SVGEGT. The CDR3 is made up of 16 amino acids. The trim removed 2 bases at V and 4 bases at J, leaving 9 bases unmatched. CDR3 region: CASSYGTGPWGETQYF. CDR3 coding DNA: TGTGCCAGCAGTTACGGGACAGGCCCCTGGGGAGAGACCCAGTACTTC.

Here the CDR3 DNA reads TGTGCCAGTAGTCCTTCGGACAGGATAGGTGAAAAACTGTTTTTT. It encodes CASSPSDRIGEKLFF. The V gene is TRBV19, the J gene TRBJ1-4; 7 positions agree with TRBD1. CDR3 length equals 15 residues. Germline trimming cut 5 bases from V and 7 bases from J; bases unmatched to any gene: 10. Germline V CDR1 and CDR2: LNHDA, SQIVND (reference sequence).

The chain combines TRBV7-2 with TRBJ2-1, with D perhaps TRBD1 (6 bases). V shed 4 bases and J shed 6 bases, with 13 bases lying between them. The CDR3 runs 14 residues. CDR1 is SGHTA and CDR2 is FQGNSA in the germline V gene. CDR3 in amino acids: CASSSGQFPNEQFF. Written as DNA, the CDR3 is TGTGCCAGCAGCTCCGGACAGTTTCCCAATGAGCAGTTCTTC.

The chain recombines TRBV4-1 with TRBJ2-7, with D possibly TRBD2 on 5 matching bases. V was pared by 1 base and J by 2 bases, with 9 bases between. This CDR3 spans 14 amino acids. Looked up from germline, CDR1 is MGHRA and CDR2 is YSYEKL. The CDR3 spells CASSQAGITYEQYF. CDR3 sequence (DNA): TGCGCCAGCAGCCAAGCGGGGATCACCTACGAGCAGTACTTC.

The CDR3 here is CASSSDRREAFF. CDR3 DNA: TGTGCCAGCAGTTCCGACAGGAGGGAAGCTTTCTTT. The chain combines TRBV28 with TRBJ1-1, with a possible D match to TRBD1 (6 bases). CDR3 length: 12 residues. CDR1 and CDR2 (germline): MDHEN, SYDVKM. V was cut by 4 bases and J by 8 bases, with 11 bases left in between.

The rearrangement links TRBV3-1 (or the pseudogene TRBV3-2) to TRBJ1-4; D may be TRBD1 (5 bases). Per germline, CDR1 LGHDT and CDR2 YNNKEL (reference sequence). The CDR3 sequence is 19 residues long. Trimming left V 4 bases short and J 0 bases short, with 21 bases between. CDR3: CASSRQLMTLAPTNEKLFF. The CDR3 DNA follows: TGTGCCAGCAGCCGACAGCTTATGACATTAGCCCCAACTAATGAAAAACTGTTTTTT.

The CDR3 sequence: CASSLAGTGVHEQFF. The CDR3 DNA sequence: TGTGCCAGCAGCTTGGCCGGGACAGGGGTTCATGAGCAGTTCTTC. The rearrangement uses TRBV5-8 and TRBJ2-1; 10 bases line up with TRBD1. Looked up from germline, CDR1 is SGHTS and CDR2 is YDEGEE. V trimming: 0 bases; J trimming: 8 bases; junction bases outside the gene matches: 5. The CDR3 consists of 15 residues. Filled out from reference TRBV5-8 and TRBJ2-1, the complete variable domain reads EAGVTQSPTHLIKTRGQQATLRCSPISGHTSVYWYQQALGLGLQFLLWYDEGEERNRGNFPPRFSGRQFPNYSSELNVNALELEDSALYLCASSLAGTGVHEQFFGPGTRLTVL.

With respect to this clone: The sample has other DNA sequences that encode this CDR3 too. The chain is built from TRBV7-2 and TRBJ1-3, with D hard to call. Germline V gene sequence: CDR1 SGHTA, CDR2 FQGNSA. V was clipped by 5 bases and J by 4 bases, with 6 bases between them. The CDR3 covers 12 residues. The CDR3 region is CASSLQGNTIYF. The DNA of the CDR3 is TGTGCCAGCAGCCTACAGGGAAACACCATATATTTT.

The V and J genes are TRBV25-1 and TRBJ2-5, with D unclear. The CDR3 spans 14 residues. Trimming cost V 3 bases and J 5 bases, with 13 bases left between them. Germline values: CDR1 MGHDK, CDR2 SYGVNS. The CDR3 spells CASSEAAARETQYF. The CDR3 DNA reads TGTGCCAGCAGTGAGGCGGCCGCACGGGAGACCCAGTACTTC.

This clone was recorded only once. The chain uses TRBV3-1 (or the pseudogene TRBV3-2) and TRBJ2-1; no firm D call. V lost 4 bases and J 8 bases, leaving 9 bases between the germline ends. The CDR3 loop spans 12 amino acids. Germline CDR1 and CDR2: LGHDT and YNNKEL (reference sequence). CDR3 nucleotide sequence: TGTGCCAGCAGCCTCCTACTCGATGAGCAGTTCTTC. This sequence encodes CASSLLLDEQFF.

This clone was detected only once. The chain links TRBV7-9 to TRBJ2-2; TRBD1 matches 7 bases. Germline CDR1 and CDR2: SEHNR and FQNEAQ (reference sequence). Trimming cost V 5 bases and J 4 bases; bases outside gene matches: 13. The CDR3 length is 17 residues. In DNA, the CDR3 is TGTGCCAGCAGCATTACGCGAGGGGCAGGGGGCACCGGGGAGCTGTTTTTT. This gives the protein CASSITRGAGGTGELFF.

This sequence joins TRBV2 and TRBJ2-1, with D perhaps matching TRBD2 (6 bases). Between the trimmed V and J ends, which lost 4 bases and 6 bases, there was a span of 16 bases. CDR3 length equals 15 residues. Germline V gene lookup returns CDR1 SNHLY and CDR2 FYNNEI. This CDR3 reads CASSGKASVANEQFF. As DNA, the CDR3 is TGTGCCAGCAGTGGGAAGGCTAGCGTGGCCAATGAGCAGTTCTTC.

The chain's CDR3 is CASSFGQGNLYGYTF. The CDR3 DNA follows: TGTGCCAGCAGTTTTGGACAGGGGAATTTGTATGGCTACACCTTC. V is TRBV6-9 and J is TRBJ1-2; 9 bases are shared with TRBD1. The CDR3 has 15 amino acids. Per germline, CDR1 MNHGY and CDR2 SVAAGI. Trimming removed 4 bases from V and 5 bases from J; junction bases left unmatched: 8.

This clone has a handful of counts. This sequence joins TRBV30 and TRBJ1-1, with TRBD1 as a possible D gene (5 bases). Trimming cost V 0 bases and J 5 bases, with 7 bases left between them. From germline, CDR1 is GTSNPN and CDR2 SVGIG (reference sequence). This CDR3 is 12 amino acids long. The CDR3: CAWSVRGTEAFF. The CDR3 coding sequence is TGTGCCTGGAGTGTAAGGGGAACTGAAGCTTTCTTT.

The rearrangement links TRBV19 to TRBJ1-1; no clear D. The CDR3 extends over 15 amino acids. Germline V gene sequence: CDR1 LNHDA, CDR2 SQIVND (reference sequence). The V and J ends lost 4 bases and 4 bases respectively, with 16 bases between them. The CDR3: CASSTRGGNSTEAFF. The DNA for the CDR3 is TGTGCCAGTAGTACCCGGGGAGGGAACAGCACTGAAGCTTTCTTT.

The rearrangement links TRBV3-1 (or the pseudogene TRBV3-2) to TRBJ2-2; tentatively, D is TRBD1 (5 bases). This CDR3 region has 14 residues. Trimming cost V 1 base and J 6 bases, with 9 bases left between them. Germline-derived CDR1 and CDR2 are LGHDT and YNNKEL (reference sequence). The CDR3 protein is CASSQGRAPGELFF. The CDR3 DNA reads TGTGCCAGCAGCCAAGGCAGGGCCCCCGGGGAGCTGTTTTTT.

The rearrangement links TRBV6-5 to TRBJ2-3; D remains unclear. Trimming took 5 bases from V and 7 from J, leaving 13 bases between them. Germline values: CDR1 MNHEY, CDR2 SVGAGI. CDR3 length equals 13 residues. The CDR3 DNA sequence: TGTGCCAGCAGTCCTGTAGAATCAAATACGCAGTATTTT. It codes for CASSPVESNTQYF.

This rearrangement joins TRBV7-3 to TRBJ1-1; no reliable D call. The CDR3 sequence is 13 residues long. Germline V gene data show CDR1 as SGHTA and CDR2 as FQGTGA. Trimming shortened V by 4 bases and J by 2 bases, and 8 bases separated the two germline ends. The DNA for the CDR3 is TGTGCCAGCAGCTCAAGCTACAACACTGAAGCTTTCTTT. This encodes CASSSSYNTEAFF.

This chain connects TRBV5-6 to TRBJ1-2, with TRBD1 identical over 8 bases. This CDR3 has 14 residues. Germline trimming cut 0 bases from V and 4 bases from J; bases unmatched to any gene: 2. CDR1 and CDR2 (germline): SGHDT, YYEEEE. The CDR3 here is CASSLDRGSYGYTF. The CDR3 region has the DNA TGTGCCAGCAGCTTGGACAGGGGGTCCTATGGCTACACCTTC. Full variable domain (rest looked up from reference TRBV5-6 and TRBJ1-2): DAGVTQSPTHLIKTRGQQVTLRCSPKSGHDTVSWYQQALGQGPQFIFQYYEEEERQRGNFPDRFSGHQFPNYSSELNVNALLLGDSALYLCASSLDRGSYGYTFGSGTRLTVV.

The J gene is TRBJ1-1, the V gene TRBV14; 7 bases line up with TRBD1. The germline V gene has CDR1 SGHDN and CDR2 FVKESK. CDR3 length: 15 amino acids. Germline trimming cut 4 bases from V and 5 bases from J; bases unmatched to any gene: 10. CDR3 protein: CASSPLDREKTEAFF. CDR3 coding DNA: TGTGCCAGCAGCCCCCTTGACAGGGAAAAAACTGAAGCTTTCTTT.